Presented here are 18 T cell receptor beta chains from one specimen sequenced in a study of T cell responses to AZD1222 COVID-19 vaccine. Clones were read by immunoSEQ multiplex PCR, and TCRdb kept only the in-frame ones, dropping some. The table records roughly 150,000 clones, around 84% of them present only once. The sequencing here drew on peripheral blood, taken on day 0 of AZD1222 vaccination. All receptors derive from an adult in good health.

This clone turned up a few times. This rearrangement joins TRBV27 to TRBJ2-7, with a possible D match to TRBD1 (5 bases). The ends were cut back, 4 bases at V and 6 bases at J, with 19 bases in the middle. This CDR3 is built from 15 residues. Germline values: CDR1 MNHEY, CDR2 SMNVEV (reference sequence). The CDR3 sequence is CASSWVREEKGEQYF. The CDR3 region has the DNA TGTGCCAGCAGTTGGGTCAGGGAAGAAAAGGGCGAGCAGTACTTC.

There are a few counts of this clone. The V call is TRBV4-1, the J call TRBJ1-6, with D unclear. Trimming left V 0 bases short and J 6 bases short, with 9 bases between. CDR1 MGHRA and CDR2 YSYEKL come from the germline V gene. This CDR3 comprises 15 residues. The CDR3 nucleotides are TGCGCCAGCAGCCAAGATACCCAGGTTAATTCACCCCTCCACTTT. Protein: CASSQDTQVNSPLHF.

This chain uses TRBV6-1 with TRBJ1-3; D may be TRBD1 (5 bases). The CDR3 runs to 16 residues. Trimming took off 3 bases at V and 0 bases at J, with 12 bases between the two ends. Per the germline V gene, CDR1 is MNHNS and CDR2 is SASEGT. The CDR3 loop is CASSERGGRSGNTIYF. The CDR3 coding sequence is TGTGCCAGCAGTGAGAGGGGAGGACGCTCTGGAAACACCATATATTTT.

The J gene is TRBJ2-3, the V gene TRBV9; D is possibly TRBD2 (7 bases). The CDR3 sequence is 15 residues long. V shed 3 bases and J shed 0 bases, with 11 bases lying between them. Germline V gene sequence: CDR1 SGDLS, CDR2 YYNGEE. Written as DNA, the CDR3 is TGTGCCAGCAGCGGTGCGGGGGCCAGCACAGATACGCAGTATTTT. Protein sequence: CASSGAGASTDTQYF. Complete variable domain (other parts from reference TRBV9 and TRBJ2-3): DSGVTQTPKHLITATGQRVTLRCSPRSGDLSVYWYQQSLDQGLQFLIQYYNGEERAKGNILERFSAQQFPDLHSELNLSSLELGDSALYFCASSGAGASTDTQYFGPGTRLTVL.

V is TRBV5-4 and J is TRBJ1-1, with D maybe TRBD1 (5 bases). Germline CDR1 SGHNT, CDR2 YYREEE (reference sequence). This CDR3 is built from 13 residues. V lost 0 bases and J 4 bases, leaving 7 bases between the germline ends. The CDR3 DNA reads as TGTGCCAGCAGCTTGGGGGGCACCACTGAAGCTTTCTTT. Its translation: CASSLGGTTEAFF.

This rearrangement joins TRBV4-2 to TRBJ2-7; TRBD2 aligns across 13 bases. Germline CDR1 LGHNA, CDR2 YNFKEQ. The CDR3 loop spans 15 amino acids. V was pared by 3 bases and J by 3 bases, with 2 bases of the junction left unmatched. The CDR3 loop reads CASSQGTSGDYEQYF. CDR3 DNA sequence: TGTGCCAGCAGCCAGGGGACTAGCGGGGACTACGAGCAGTACTTC.

The rearrangement uses TRBV27 and TRBJ2-1; 7 bases match TRBD1. There are 15 residues in the CDR3. The V gene's germline CDR1 is MNHEY and CDR2 SMNVEV (reference sequence). The V and J ends lost 7 bases and 1 base, in that order; junction bases with no gene match: 7. CDR3 sequence (DNA): TGTGCCAGCAATACTAGGGACAGTTCCTACAATGAGCAGTTCTTC. Residues: CASNTRDSSYNEQFF.

This rearrangement joins TRBV11-1 to TRBJ1-5; the D is unclear. The CDR3 spans 15 residues. The germline V and J ends were trimmed by 1 base and 1 base, with 8 bases remaining between them. Looked up from germline, CDR1 is SGHAT and CDR2 is FQDESV (reference sequence). For the CDR3, the DNA is TGTGCCAGCAGCTTAGAAGGAGGGAGCAATCAGCCCCAGCATTTT. Residues: CASSLEGGSNQPQHF.

Comment on this clone: At one end, the junction sequence differs from germline, possibly due to a read error. The CDR3: CASLPTGGNVLTF. In nucleotides, the CDR3 is TGTGCCAGCTTACCTACAGGGGGCAACGTCCTGACTTTC. The chain employs TRBV19 and TRBJ2-6; 8 bases align to TRBD1. CDR3 length equals 13 residues. The germline V gene encodes CDR1 LNHDA and CDR2 SQIVND (reference sequence).

V and J are TRBV5-8 and TRBJ2-2; no firm D call. CDR1 and CDR2 (germline): SGHTS, YDEGEE. With 0 bases removed from V and 4 bases from J, the gap between germline ends came to 7 bases. The CDR3 is 14 amino acids. Here the CDR3 reads CASSLVRVTGELFF. CDR3 coding DNA: TGTGCCAGCAGCTTGGTTCGGGTCACCGGGGAGCTGTTTTTT.

As to this clone: Germline is not matched at one junction end, which may reflect a read error. The rearrangement joins TRBV28 to TRBJ1-2; D is uncertain. The CDR3 runs 13 residues. From germline, CDR1 is MDHEN and CDR2 SYDVKM. The CDR3 region is CASSFGEGLATYF. The CDR3 bases are TGTGCCAGCAGCTTCGGGGAGGGTTTAGCAACATACTTC.

In DNA, the CDR3 is TGTGCCAGCTCACCAGTCGGCGGGGATCAGCCCCAGCATTTT. As protein: CASSPVGGDQPQHF. The gene calls are TRBV18 and TRBJ1-5; no definite D call. Germline V gene data show CDR1 as KGHSH and CDR2 as LQKENI. The CDR3 is 14 amino acids. Trimming stripped 2 bases from V and 5 bases from J, with 10 bases between.

The chain links TRBV30 to TRBJ1-2; D gene ambiguous. This CDR3 has 15 amino acids. CDR1 GTSNPN and CDR2 SVGIG come from the germline V gene (reference sequence). V was pared by 4 bases and J by 5 bases, with 20 bases between. The CDR3 DNA sequence: TGTGCCTGGAAGCGAGATCGGGCAGTCATTTATGGCTACACCTTC. It is translated as CAWKRDRAVIYGYTF.

The chain links TRBV6-2 or TRBV6-3 to TRBJ1-6; the match to TRBD1 covers 8 bases. Unmatched junction bases numbered 1, after V lost 2 bases and J lost 7 bases. The CDR3 is 14 residues long. The germline V gene has CDR1 MNHEY and CDR2 SVGEGT. The CDR3 DNA sequence: TGTGCCAGCAGTTACGGACAGGGAAATTCACCCCTCCACTTT. Its protein is CASSYGQGNSPLHF.

This clone is medium-sized (0.01 to 0.1%) within its sample. The same CDR3 also results from other DNA sequences found in this sample. This rearrangement joins TRBV6-5 to TRBJ1-2, with 8 bases aligning to TRBD1. This CDR3 spans 13 amino acids. Germline V gives CDR1 MNHEY, CDR2 SVGAGI. V shed 6 bases, J shed 6 bases, and the junction held 6 bases outside the gene matches. The CDR3 DNA reads as TGTGCCAGCAGCTCGCAGGGGGCAGATGGCTACACCTTC. It specifies CASSSQGADGYTF.

The rearrangement joins TRBV15 to TRBJ2-7, with D tentatively TRBD2 (7 bases). The CDR3 is made up of 16 amino acids. Germline assignment: CDR1 LNHNV and CDR2 YYDKDF (reference sequence). Trimming cost V 0 bases and J 2 bases, with 14 bases left between them. As DNA, the CDR3 is TGTGCCACCAGCAGAGACACAGGGAGGGGAGCCTACGAGCAGTACTTC. Protein sequence: CATSRDTGRGAYEQYF.

The chain couples TRBV12-2 to TRBJ1-5. TRBV12-2 is reported as a pseudogene. The CDR3 has 15 residues. The CDR3 coding sequence is TGTGCAAGTCGCTTATGTGGGGGAGGCAATCAGCCCCAGCATTTT. This gives the protein CASRLCGGGNQPQHF.

The genes are TRBV6-2 or TRBV6-3 and TRBJ2-7, with 7 bases aligning to TRBD1. CDR1 and CDR2 from the germline V gene are MNHEY and SVGEGT. The CDR3 runs to 18 residues. J was trimmed by 4 bases and V by 0 bases; bases with no gene match: 15. The CDR3 nucleotides read TGTGCCAGCAGTTACTCGAGGCATACCGGGACAGTGAGGTACGAGCAGTACTTC. Amino acids: CASSYSRHTGTVRYEQYF.